This TCR beta chain was obtained from a study of beta chain features in type 1 diabetes. This CDR3 has 14 amino acids. Germline V lookup: CDR1 SGHTA, CDR2 FQGTGA. V trimming: 0 bases; J trimming: 5 bases; junction bases outside the gene matches: 1. The investigators reverse transcribed all of the isolated RNA, so they sequenced expressed TCRB transcripts. Here immunoSEQ multiplex PCR was the method, and the copy in TCRdb shows in-frame clones only, minus some. This table holds a few hundred thousand clones, over 9.5% found once. The chain combines TRBV7-3 with TRBJ2-7; 10 positions agree with TRBD2. Sequencing was performed on naive CD4+ T cells from blood. The source of this sequence is a man younger than 35 in good health. The CDR3 DNA is TGTGCCAGCAGCTTAACGGGGACTAGCGACGAGCAGTACTTC. This encodes CASSLTGTSDEQYF. The variable domain in full, completed from reference TRBV7-3 and TRBJ2-7, reads GAGVSQTPSNKVTEKGKYVELRCDPISGHTALYWYRQSLGQGPEFLIYFQGTGAADDSGLPNDRFFAVRPEGSVSTLKIQRTERGDSAVYLCASSLTGTSDEQYFGPGTRLTVT.